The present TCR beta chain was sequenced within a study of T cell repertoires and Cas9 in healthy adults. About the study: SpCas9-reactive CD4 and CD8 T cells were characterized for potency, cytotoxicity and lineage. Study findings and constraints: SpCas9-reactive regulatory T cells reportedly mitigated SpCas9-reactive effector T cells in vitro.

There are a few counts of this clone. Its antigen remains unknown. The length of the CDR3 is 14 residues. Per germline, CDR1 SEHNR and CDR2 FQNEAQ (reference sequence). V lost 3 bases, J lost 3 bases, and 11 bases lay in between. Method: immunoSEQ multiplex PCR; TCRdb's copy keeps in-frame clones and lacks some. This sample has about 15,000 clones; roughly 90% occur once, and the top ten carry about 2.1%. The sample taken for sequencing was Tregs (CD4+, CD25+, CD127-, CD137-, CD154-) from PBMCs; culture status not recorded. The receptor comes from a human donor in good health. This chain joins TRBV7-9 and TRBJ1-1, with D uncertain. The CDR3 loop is CASSFISFDTEAFF. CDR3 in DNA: TGTGCCAGCAGCTTCATTAGTTTCGACACTGAAGCTTTCTTT.